Following are 7 T cell receptor beta chains from one sample sequenced in a study of CD8 T cells in Susac syndrome. RNA was extracted with the RNeasy kit, and a quantity of 0.5 to 1 ug was reverse transcribed using random hexamers. One entry per CDR3 protein results from TCRdb running MiXCR on the immunoSEQ multiplex PCR reads. The sample comprises some 180,000 distinct CDR3 sequences, around 96% of which are singletons, and 0.1% rests with the top ten. Sequenced sample: CD4+ T cells from PBMCs. Receptors were obtained from a human donor in good health.

CDR3 DNA sequence: TGTGCCAGCAGCACCGTCTTGTGGACAGGGAATGGCTACACCTTC. Amino acid sequence: CASSTVLWTGNGYTF. The rearrangement links TRBV5-6 to TRBJ1-2; 8 bases line up with TRBD1. The CDR3 length is 15 residues. V shed 4 bases, J shed 6 bases, and the junction held 11 bases outside the gene matches. Germline lookup yields CDR1 SGHDT and CDR2 YYEEEE.

The V call is TRBV12-3 or TRBV12-4, the J call TRBJ1-1, with D unresolved. This CDR3 has 12 amino acids. Trimming removed 0 bases at V and 1 base at J, with 0 bases between. The CDR3 reads CASSLANTEAFF. The DNA for the CDR3 is TGTGCCAGCAGTTTAGCGAACACTGAAGCTTTCTTT.

The sample holds one count of this clonotype. This chain connects TRBV30 to TRBJ2-3, with TRBD2 matching over 10 bases. V was clipped by 0 bases and J by 1 base; unmatched bases: 4. Germline CDR1 reads GTSNPN; CDR2 reads SVGIG (reference sequence). This CDR3 region has 16 residues. The CDR3 sequence: CAWSVGLAGGTDTQYF. The CDR3 DNA follows: TGTGCCTGGAGTGTAGGGCTAGCGGGGGGCACAGATACGCAGTATTTT.

V gene TRBV30 combines with J gene TRBJ1-3, with D unresolved. This CDR3 is built from 16 residues. CDR1 is GTSNPN, CDR2 SVGIG, per germline (reference sequence). Deletions cut 0 bases from V and 0 bases from J, with 12 bases between. CDR3 in amino acids: CAWSVTGLLSGNTIYF. CDR3 sequence (DNA): TGTGCCTGGAGTGTAACCGGGCTGCTCTCTGGAAACACCATATATTTT.

This rearrangement joins TRBV29-1 to TRBJ2-7, with D perhaps given as TRBD1 or TRBD2 (5 bases each). Germline CDR1 reads SQVTM; CDR2 reads ANQGSEA. The CDR3 is 15 residues long. V shed 6 bases and J shed 2 bases, with 20 bases lying between them. This CDR3 reads CSVSPEGRLAYEQYF. CDR3 in DNA: TGCAGCGTAAGCCCTGAGGGGCGCCTTGCCTACGAGCAGTACTTC.

The chain joins TRBV12-3 or TRBV12-4 to TRBJ1-2; tentative D call: TRBD1 (6 bases). This CDR3 has 13 residues. Trimming stripped 7 bases from V and 8 bases from J, with 17 bases between. The CDR3 bases are TGTGCCAGCAACCCTGCCAGGGGTGGCGGCTACACCTTC. Translation gives CASNPARGGGYTF.

In this sample, this clonotype turned up once. The J gene is TRBJ1-2, the V gene TRBV19; D gene ambiguous. V was pared by 4 bases and J by 8 bases, with 14 bases between. Germline values: CDR1 LNHDA, CDR2 SQIVND (reference sequence). The CDR3 contains 13 residues. The CDR3 sequence is CASSKAGRQGYTF. The CDR3, as DNA: TGTGCCAGTAGTAAGGCAGGTCGTCAGGGCTACACCTTC.